One sample yielded the 16 T cell receptor beta chains listed below, sequenced in a study of T cell responses to AZD1222 COVID-19 vaccine. Here immunoSEQ multiplex PCR was the method, and the copy in TCRdb shows in-frame clones only, minus some. The table records some 100,000 clones, about 88% of them present only once. Here the sequenced sample was peripheral blood, taken on day 0 of AZD1222 vaccination. The receptors come from an adult in good health.

The rearrangement links TRBV24-1 to TRBJ2-1; 11 bases align to TRBD2. The CDR3 totals 15 residues. Losses at the gene ends were 4 bases for V and 9 bases for J; bases not matched to a gene: 7. CDR1 is KGHDR and CDR2 is SFDVKD in the germline V gene. CDR3 sequence reads: CATSENSGGALEQFF. The CDR3 DNA is TGTGCCACCAGTGAGAATAGCGGGGGGGCGCTTGAGCAGTTCTTC.

The gene calls are TRBV5-1 and TRBJ2-5; D ambiguous. The CDR3 length is 11 residues. Trimming pared 1 base from V and 7 bases from J, leaving 5 bases between. In germline, CDR1 is SGHRS, CDR2 YFSETQ. The CDR3 DNA reads TGCGCCAGCAGCTTGAGTCGGACCCAGTACTTC. It yields the protein CASSLSRTQYF.

V and J are TRBV27 and TRBJ1-3; tentatively, D is TRBD1 (5 bases). The CDR3 loop spans 14 amino acids. Germline-derived CDR1 and CDR2 are MNHEY and SMNVEV (reference sequence). V dropped 2 bases and J dropped 2 bases, with 7 bases sitting between them. The chain's CDR3 is CASSLAGTGNTIYF. In DNA, the CDR3 is TGTGCCAGCAGTTTAGCAGGGACTGGAAACACCATATATTTT.

The chain combines TRBV28 with TRBJ1-5; a weak D match, TRBD1 (6 bases). Germline V gene data show CDR1 as MDHEN and CDR2 as SYDVKM. The CDR3 length is 16 residues. V dropped 6 bases and J dropped 6 bases, with 21 bases sitting between them. CDR3 protein: CASRDAGEGMRQPQHF. CDR3 DNA: TGTGCCAGCAGGGATGCAGGGGAGGGGATGCGTCAGCCCCAGCATTTT.

V gene TRBV9 combines with J gene TRBJ2-1; 8 positions match TRBD2. The germline V gene encodes CDR1 SGDLS and CDR2 YYNGEE. The V segment lost 4 bases and the J segment 2 bases; nucleotides outside the gene matches: 2. The CDR3 extends over 14 amino acids. The CDR3 region has the DNA TGTGCCAGCAGCTCTAGCGGGCCCTACAATGAGCAGTTCTTC. Protein product: CASSSSGPYNEQFF.

V usage is TRBV30 and J usage is TRBJ1-2; D uncertain. Germline-derived CDR1 and CDR2 are GTSNPN and SVGIG (reference sequence). The CDR3 consists of 15 residues. Trimming left V 4 bases short and J 2 bases short, with 17 bases between. The CDR3 region is CAWIQAEGGNYGYTF. The DNA for the CDR3 is TGTGCCTGGATCCAAGCGGAGGGAGGGAACTATGGCTACACCTTC.

The V call is TRBV30, the J call TRBJ1-4, with unresolved D. The CDR3 loop spans 11 amino acids. Germline V lookup: CDR1 GTSNPN, CDR2 SVGIG (reference sequence). V lost 0 bases to trimming and J lost 5 bases, with 1 base between them. CDR3 coding DNA: TGTGCCTGGAGTGTAAATGAAAAACTGTTTTTT. Translated: CAWSVNEKLFF.

The chain combines TRBV2 with TRBJ1-4; the D is unclear. Germline CDR1 and CDR2: SNHLY and FYNNEI. This CDR3 is built from 14 residues. The V end lost 8 bases, the J end lost 0 bases, and 10 bases lay between the germline ends. The CDR3 here is CASYKGATNEKLFF. CDR3 nucleotide sequence: TGTGCCAGCTATAAGGGTGCAACTAATGAAAAACTGTTTTTT. The full variable domain, its missing parts supplied by reference TRBV2 and TRBJ1-4, is EPEVTQTPSHQVTQMGQEVILRCVPISNHLYFYWYRQILGQKVEFLVSFYNNEISEKSEIFDDQFSVERPDGSNFTLKIRSTKLEDSAMYFCASYKGATNEKLFFGSGTQLSVL.

The V call is TRBV19, the J call TRBJ2-2; D perhaps matches TRBD1 (6 bases). The CDR3 is made up of 15 amino acids. Trimming removed 8 bases at V and 4 bases at J, with 17 bases between. The germline CDR1 and CDR2 sequences are LNHDA and SQIVND (reference sequence). In DNA form, the CDR3 reads TGTGCCAGTTTCTCGGGACAACGGGGCACCGGGGAGCTGTTTTTT. This gives the protein CASFSGQRGTGELFF.

This sequence joins TRBV6-1 and TRBJ1-1; a possible D gene is TRBD1 (5 bases). This CDR3 has 14 amino acids. Germline V CDR1 and CDR2: MNHNS, SASEGT. The V end was cut by 3 bases, the J end by 8 bases, with 16 bases between. The CDR3 nucleotides read TGTGCCAGCAGTGAGCACCTCAAGGGGTTGGAAGCTTTCTTT. It encodes CASSEHLKGLEAFF.

V is TRBV18 and J is TRBJ2-1; D is undetermined. This CDR3 contains 14 residues. Per germline, CDR1 KGHSH and CDR2 LQKENI. V lost 1 base and J 5 bases, leaving 9 bases between the germline ends. The CDR3 loop is CASSPLSGHNEQFF. In nucleotides, the CDR3 is TGTGCCAGCTCACCACTATCCGGGCACAATGAGCAGTTCTTC. The full variable domain, in which reference TRBV18 and TRBJ2-1 provide the parts outside the CDR3, is NAGVMQNPRHLVRRRGQEARLRCSPMKGHSHVYWYRQLPEEGLKFMVYLQKENIIDESGMPKERFSAEFPKEGPSILRIQQVVRGDSAAYFCASSPLSGHNEQFFGPGTRLTVL.

The rearrangement links TRBV18 to TRBJ1-5, with D perhaps matching TRBD1 (6 bases). Germline CDR1 and CDR2: KGHSH and LQKENI. V lost 3 bases and J lost 4, with 16 bases in between. The CDR3 consists of 16 residues. The CDR3, as DNA: TGTGCCAGCTCACCGCAGTCAGGGGTCGTAAATCAGCCCCAGCATTTT. Translated, it gives CASSPQSGVVNQPQHF.

The chain employs TRBV9 and TRBJ2-6, with a possible D match to TRBD1 (5 bases). Germline V gene sequence: CDR1 SGDLS, CDR2 YYNGEE. Trimming pared 0 bases from V and 1 base from J, leaving 5 bases between. CDR3 length: 15 residues. CDR3: CASSVEGSGANVLTF. CDR3 nucleotide sequence: TGTGCCAGCAGCGTAGAGGGGTCTGGGGCCAACGTCCTGACTTTC.

The chain uses TRBV7-8 and TRBJ2-7; unclear D gene. V shed 5 bases and J shed 0 bases, with 11 bases lying between them. Germline CDR1 is SGHVS and CDR2 is FQNEAQ. The CDR3 has 14 amino acids. Here the CDR3 reads CASSRVEISYEQYF. As DNA, the CDR3 is TGTGCCAGCAGCAGAGTAGAGATCTCCTACGAGCAGTACTTC.

The chain combines TRBV4-1 with TRBJ2-3, with 7 bases identical to TRBD2. Trimming at V came to 1 base and at J to 4 bases, leaving 11 bases not matched to a gene. This CDR3 region has 17 residues. The germline CDR1 and CDR2 sequences are MGHRA and YSYEKL. CDR3 sequence: CASSQGAAGVRSDTQYF. The CDR3 region has the DNA TGCGCCAGCAGCCAAGGGGCGGCGGGGGTTCGTTCAGATACGCAGTATTTT.

The CDR3 is CASSIARPSGYTF. In nucleotides, the CDR3 is TGTGCCAGTAGTATAGCCAGACCTAGTGGCTACACCTTC. This sequence joins TRBV19 and TRBJ1-2; D uncertain. Trimming removed 1 base from V and 7 bases from J, with 10 bases in between. Germline V lookup: CDR1 LNHDA, CDR2 SQIVND (reference sequence). The CDR3 length is 13 residues.